This TCR beta chain is drawn from a study of shared clonotypes between healthy human individuals. Overall study findings and caveats: The study sampled only blood, and tissue repertoires likely differ. Naive CD4 clonotype sharing across a handful of donors was approximately 5.2%.

The CDR3 length is 16 residues. The germline V and J ends were trimmed by 5 bases and 1 base, with 18 bases remaining between them. In germline, CDR1 is MDHEN, CDR2 SYDVKM. This was a deep-level run. Each subset's genomic DNA was split evenly across several immunoSEQ plates. Libraries were prepared by immunoSEQ multiplex PCR; TCRdb keeps only in-frame clonotypes and omits some of them. The sample contains approximately 2.3 million clones, about 92% of which appear only once. Concerning this clone: Its antigen is unidentified.

Sequenced material: naive CD4+ T cells from PBMCs. Subset noted: CD45RA+ positively selected. The chain has TRBV28 and TRBJ2-7; D is tentatively TRBD1 or TRBD2 (5 bases each). The TCR comes from a man between 18 and 29 years old in good health. Some clones in this sample may be carry-over from other donors' samples. CDR3 nucleotides: TGTGCCAGCAGTCTCACCTCGGGACGGGTATCCTACGAGCAGTACTTC. Translation: CASSLTSGRVSYEQYF.